The rows below give T cell receptor beta chains drawn from one sample of a study of PD-L1 blockade in urothelial cancer. TCRdb's table, derived via immunoSEQ multiplex PCR, lists solely in-frame clones and lacks some. The sample gives approximately 79,000 clones, 87% of which show up once; roughly 5.2% is in the top ten. The sequencing here drew on PBMCs, taken around atezolizumab (anti-PD-L1) treatment. The receptors originated from a woman in her 70s with urothelial cancer. CDR3s include the opening cysteine and the closing phenylalanine or tryptophan. D genes are given only for firm matches. Expanded clones are given a class, and other clones once, few, many or no size at all.

CASRRGGTVTGELFF TGTGCCAGCAGGAGAGGAGGGACAGTCACCGGGGAGCTGTTTTTT . . TRBJ2-2 TRBV2
CASSYTTGPLGYTF TGTGCCAGCAGTTACACCACAGGGCCTTTAGGCTACACCTTC . . TRBJ1-2 TRBV6-5
CASSPHHSGANVLTF TGCGCCAGCAGCCCACACCACTCTGGGGCCAACGTCCTGACTTTC once . TRBJ2-6 TRBV5-1
CASDRAGANVLTF TGTGCCAGCGACAGGGCTGGGGCCAACGTCCTGACTTTC few TRBD1 TRBJ2-6 TRBV6-1
CASSIAGQGATNEKLFF TGTGCCAGTAGTATAGCTGGACAAGGAGCAACTAATGAAAAACTGTTTTTT . . TRBJ1-4 TRBV19
CAWSGGNYGYTF TGTGCCTGGTCAGGGGGCAACTATGGCTACACCTTC . TRBD1 TRBJ1-2 TRBV30
CASSQGSGTATYEQYF TGCGCCAGCAGCCAAGGCTCCGGGACAGCTACCTACGAGCAGTACTTC . TRBD1 TRBJ2-7 TRBV4-1
CASSSRGAAEAFF TGCGCCAGCAGCTCCCGGGGGGCCGCTGAAGCTTTCTTT . . TRBJ1-1 TRBV5-1
CASSFPGQGGEQYF TGTGCCAGCAGCTTTCCGGGACAGGGTGGCGAGCAGTACTTC . TRBD1 TRBJ2-7 TRBV7-9
CASSLIREYRDRGKEGYTF TGTGCCAGCAGCTTAATCCGGGAATACCGGGACAGGGGAAAGGAAGGCTACACCTTC . TRBD1 TRBJ1-2 TRBV5-5
CASSQAAGGTYEQYF TGTGCCAGCAGCCAAGCAGCGGGGGGGACCTACGAGCAGTACTTC few TRBD2 TRBJ2-7 TRBV4-2
CASSPPASRTDTQYF TGTGCCAGCAGCCCTCCGGCTAGCCGCACAGATACGCAGTATTTT . . TRBJ2-3 TRBV5-4
CASSLQGVGGIQETQYF TGTGCCAGCAGCTTACAGGGTGTGGGAGGGATACAAGAGACCCAGTACTTC . TRBD2 TRBJ2-5 TRBV7-2
CASRGLGYTDTQYF TGCGCCAGCAGGGGTCTCGGGTACACAGATACGCAGTATTTT . . TRBJ2-3 TRBV5-1
CAWSGGPGGYTF TGTGCCTGGAGTGGGGGGCCGGGCGGCTACACCTTC . . TRBJ1-2 TRBV30
CASSRSQPYIMVGEQYF TGTGCCAGCAGCCGATCCCAACCTTACATTATGGTTGGCGAGCAGTACTTC . . TRBJ2-7 TRBV21-1
CASSLTVATLRSTDTQYF TGTGCCAGCAGCTTAACGGTAGCGACGCTTCGAAGCACAGATACGCAGTATTTT . . TRBJ2-3 TRBV7-9
CASSSGQGLFYEQYF TGTGCCAGCAGTTCGGGACAGGGACTCTTCTACGAGCAGTACTTC . TRBD1 TRBJ2-7 TRBV6-6
CASSKYTGQGQPQHF TGTGCCAGTAGTAAGTATACAGGTCAGGGACAGCCCCAGCATTTT . . TRBJ1-5 TRBV19
CASSFSQAEETQYF TGTGCCAGCAGCTTTAGCCAAGCGGAAGAGACCCAGTACTTC . . TRBJ2-5 TRBV7-2